The rows below give T cell receptor beta chains drawn from one sample of a study of CD8 T cells in Susac syndrome. TCRdb re-called the immunoSEQ multiplex PCR reads through MiXCR, storing one row per CDR3 protein. Of 95,000 to 150,000 distinct CDR3 sequences detected, approximately 93% appear once; the ten largest clones hold roughly 0.3%. The sequenced sample consisted of CD8+ T cells from PBMCs. These receptor sequences come from a human donor with multiple sclerosis. The CDR3 runs from the conserved cysteine through the conserved F or W. Each record gives: J gene, D gene, clone size, V gene, CDR3 DNA, CDR3 protein. D genes are given only for firm matches. The size field is filled for only some rows; it gives once, few, many or a size class.

J gene: TRBJ2-2; D gene: NA; clone size: NA; V gene: TRBV5-1; CDR3 DNA: TGCGCCAGCAGCTACTTCGAAGGCGGGGGCAGGACCGGGGAGCTGTTTTTT; CDR3 protein: CASSYFEGGGRTGELFF
J gene: TRBJ1-2; D gene: NA; clone size: NA; V gene: TRBV30; CDR3 DNA: TGTGCCTCCCCATCAATTCGGGGATCCGGCTACACCTTC; CDR3 protein: CASPSIRGSGYTF
J gene: TRBJ2-7; D gene: TRBD1; clone size: few; V gene: TRBV30; CDR3 DNA: TGTGCCTCAGGGACAGACTACGAGCAGTACTTC; CDR3 protein: CASGTDYEQYF
J gene: TRBJ2-1; D gene: NA; clone size: NA; V gene: TRBV7-6; CDR3 DNA: TGTGCCAGCAGCTTATTAGGACTCGGGGCCCCCTACAATGAGCAGTTCTTC; CDR3 protein: CASSLLGLGAPYNEQFF
J gene: TRBJ1-4; D gene: NA; clone size: NA; V gene: TRBV18; CDR3 DNA: TGTGCCAGCTCACCAGCGAGGAGACCTCAGCCGGGGGAAAAACTGTTTTTT; CDR3 protein: CASSPARRPQPGEKLFF
J gene: TRBJ2-5; D gene: NA; clone size: once; V gene: TRBV11-2; CDR3 DNA: TGTGCCAGCAGCCCCCGGAGGAGTCACGCGACCCAGTACTTC; CDR3 protein: CASSPRRSHATQYF
J gene: TRBJ2-1; D gene: NA; clone size: NA; V gene: TRBV29-1; CDR3 DNA: TGCAGCGTTGAAGCAGGGTCGATTAATGAGCAGTTCTTC; CDR3 protein: CSVEAGSINEQFF
J gene: TRBJ2-6; D gene: NA; clone size: NA; V gene: TRBV20-1; CDR3 DNA: TGCAGTGCTAGTTGGGGGCCCTCTGGGGCCAACGTCCTGACTTTC; CDR3 protein: CSASWGPSGANVLTF
J gene: TRBJ1-2; D gene: NA; clone size: NA; V gene: TRBV5-6; CDR3 DNA: TGTGCCAGCAGCCAAATGACAGCTAACTATGGCTACACCTTC; CDR3 protein: CASSQMTANYGYTF
J gene: TRBJ2-2; D gene: TRBD2; clone size: NA; V gene: TRBV2; CDR3 DNA: TGTGCCAGCAGGACTAGCGGGAGGATAATGAACACCGGGGAGCTGTTTTTT; CDR3 protein: CASRTSGRIMNTGELFF